The 28 T cell receptor beta chains below were found in one sample sequenced in a study of T cell clonality in common variable immunodeficiency. Generated by immunoSEQ multiplex PCR, the TCRdb table keeps only in-frame clones and is missing some. The record shows tens of thousands of clones for this sample, with no singletons present. The sequenced sample was peripheral blood mononuclear cells. The source of these receptors is a person aged 18 to 69 in good health.

This clone was recorded at least ten times. The read comes to an end 3 residues before the CDR3 does, leaving the germline J gene to fill in the end. The chain employs TRBV13 and TRBJ2-1; 14 bases line up with TRBD2. The CDR3 consists of 19 residues. The V and J ends lost 5 bases and 4 bases, in that order; junction bases with no gene match: 13. CDR1 PRHDT and CDR2 FYEKMQ come from the germline V gene (reference sequence). The chain's CDR3 is CASSTGTSGRGGGYNEQFF. The CDR3 bases that were read are TGTGCCAGCAGCACAGGGACTAGCGGGAGAGGGGGGGGGTACAATGAG.

This clone was detected ten times or more. The CDR3 goes on 3 residues after the read ends, and that part is filled in from the germline J gene. The V gene is TRBV6-1, the J gene TRBJ2-1, with a possible D match to TRBD1 (5 bases). Trimming left V 2 bases short and J 8 bases short, with 13 bases between. CDR3 length: 14 residues. From germline, CDR1 is MNHNS and CDR2 SASEGT. The CDR3 bases that were read are TGTGCCAGCAGTGAAAAGGGGATTAGGGATGAG. Its protein is CASSEKGIRDE. The full CDR3 protein is CASSEKGIRDEQFF.

This clone has more than one count but fewer than ten. The read terminates 3 residues ahead of where the CDR3 ends, so the germline J gene completes it. The rearrangement links TRBV20-1 to TRBJ2-3; the D gene is possibly TRBD1 (6 bases). Germline CDR1 is DFQATT and CDR2 is SNEGSKA (reference sequence). The length of the CDR3 is 16 residues. Partial CDR3 DNA: TGCAGTGCTACCGGACAGCCCGCCCGTCTCAATCAGCCG. It specifies CSATGQPARLNQP. The CDR3 in its entirety is CSATGQPARLNQPQYF.

This clone was counted a few times. Read sequence stops 3 residues before the CDR3 end, and the germline J gene provides the missing end. This sequence joins TRBV19 and TRBJ2-1; 12 bases map to TRBD2. Per the germline V gene, CDR1 is LNHDA and CDR2 is SQIVND (reference sequence). J was trimmed by 9 bases and V by 8 bases; bases with no gene match: 14. There are 16 residues in the CDR3. The covered CDR3 bases are TGTGCCAGTGCCTGGGGACTAGCGGGCGAACTCGGTGAG. Its translation is CASAWGLAGELGE. The CDR3 in its entirety is CASAWGLAGELGEQFF.

This clone was observed many times. CDR3 sequence: CASSEGAEGNTIYF. Incomplete CDR3 DNA: TGCGCCAGCAGCGAGGGAGCGGAAGGAAACACC. The chain is built from TRBV5-1 and TRBJ1-3; D unresolved. The CDR3 end lies 3 residues beyond the end of the read and is filled in from the germline J gene. The germline V and J ends were trimmed by 4 bases and 4 bases, with 12 bases remaining between them. Germline V gene data show CDR1 as SGHRS and CDR2 as YFSETQ. This CDR3 is built from 14 residues.

This clone has a count of ten or more. From the germline J gene comes the end of the CDR3, since the read stops 3 residues before it. This chain links TRBV5-4 with TRBJ2-2, with 7 bases identical to TRBD1. Germline CDR1 reads SGHNT; CDR2 reads YYREEE (reference sequence). The CDR3 contains 14 residues. CDR3 region: CASSWGQSGEKLFF. CDR3 DNA (partial): TGTGCCAGCAGCTGGGGACAGTCGGGCGAAAAG.

This clone was seen at least ten times. The read ends 3 residues shy of where the CDR3 ends; the end is completed using the germline J gene. The chain couples TRBV19 to TRBJ2-7; the D gene is possibly TRBD2 (5 bases). In germline, CDR1 is LNHDA, CDR2 SQIVND (reference sequence). V lost 6 bases and J 3 bases, leaving 15 bases between the germline ends. The CDR3 has 14 amino acids. The CDR3 DNA, read in part, is TGTGCCAGTAGCCTCCGGGATGGACTCTACGAG. It yields the protein CASSLRDGLYE. The full CDR3 protein reads CASSLRDGLYEQYF.

This clone showed up many times. The read terminates 3 residues ahead of where the CDR3 ends, so the germline J gene completes it. V is TRBV10-3 and J is TRBJ2-1; 11 nucleotides line up with TRBD2. CDR1 ENHRY and CDR2 SYGVKD come from the germline V gene. The CDR3 is 13 residues long. Unmatched junction bases numbered 5, after V lost 10 bases and J lost 6 bases. CDR3 region: CASLAGGGNEQFF. The CDR3 DNA, read in part, is TGTGCCAGCTTAGCGGGAGGGGGCAATGAG.

This clone was counted at least ten times. The read ends 3 residues before the CDR3 terminus; that terminus is restored from the germline J gene. This chain connects TRBV7-9 to TRBJ1-2; D may be TRBD1 (5 bases). The CDR3 is 14 amino acids. V was cut by 3 bases and J by 0 bases, with 8 bases left in between. Germline assignment: CDR1 SEHNR and CDR2 FQNEAQ (reference sequence). CDR3 sequence reads: CASSLPGSNYGYTF. The CDR3 DNA, read in part, is TGTGCCAGCAGCTTGCCAGGGTCTAACTATGGC.

This clone was picked up many times. The CDR3 end is not reached by the read, which stops 3 residues before it; the germline J gene fills it in. The rearrangement joins TRBV7-3 to TRBJ1-1, with 9 bases lining up with TRBD1. With 4 bases clipped from V and 4 bases from J, the junction kept 4 bases outside the gene matches. The CDR3 is 14 amino acids. Germline CDR1 and CDR2: SGHTA and FQGTGA. The part of the CDR3 DNA that was read is TGTGCCAGCAGCTCAACAGGGGGCACCACTGAA. Its protein is CASSSTGGTTE. The entire CDR3 reads CASSSTGGTTEAFF.

This clone was detected ten times or more. The CDR3 end is not reached by the read, which stops 3 residues before it; the germline J gene fills it in. This sequence joins TRBV14 and TRBJ2-1; TRBD2 aligns across 8 bases. Trimming removed 2 bases from V and 6 bases from J; junction bases left unmatched: 12. The germline V gene encodes CDR1 SGHDN and CDR2 FVKESK. The CDR3 is 17 amino acids. The covered CDR3 bases are TGTGCCAGCAGCCAACTAGCGGGTGTTTCCCTCTTCAATGAG. Protein: CASSQLAGVSLFNE. The whole CDR3 sequence reads CASSQLAGVSLFNEQFF.

This clone was seen repeatedly, ten times or more. Coverage ceases 3 residues before the CDR3 finishes, and the germline J gene fills in the end. This chain connects TRBV5-1 to TRBJ1-1; TRBD1 aligns across 7 bases. CDR1 is SGHRS, CDR2 YFSETQ, per germline. CDR3 size: 14 residues. The sequenced part of the CDR3 DNA is TGCGCCAGCAGCTTAGTACCCGGAACAGGGGCA. Amino acid sequence: CASSLVPGTGA. The entire CDR3 is CASSLVPGTGAAFF.

This clone has ten or more counts. Coverage ceases 3 residues before the CDR3 finishes, and the germline J gene fills in the end. The chain carries TRBV2 and TRBJ2-3; D is perhaps TRBD2 (5 bases). CDR3 length: 15 residues. V was trimmed by 5 bases and J by 4 bases, leaving 16 bases between them. Germline assignment: CDR1 SNHLY and CDR2 FYNNEI. CDR3 in amino acids: CASSPIPTRSDTQYF. CDR3 DNA (partial): TGTGCCAGCAGTCCAATCCCTACTAGATCAGATACG.

In this sample, this clone turned up many times. The read terminates 3 residues ahead of where the CDR3 ends, so the germline J gene completes it. This chain connects TRBV19 to TRBJ1-5; D unclear. The CDR3 runs 14 residues. Germline CDR1 is LNHDA and CDR2 is SQIVND (reference sequence). Trimming pared 7 bases from V and 0 bases from J, leaving 10 bases between. CDR3 DNA, as far as it was read: TGTGCCAGTATAGGGCACGGTAGCAATCAGCCC. The encoded protein is CASIGHGSNQP. In full, the CDR3 reads CASIGHGSNQPQHF.

The table lists this clone with many counts. The read stops 3 residues short of the end of the CDR3; the missing end is completed from the germline J gene. The chain employs TRBV20-1 and TRBJ2-7; no definite D call. Trimming removed 2 bases at V and 3 bases at J, with 5 bases between. CDR1 is DFQATT, CDR2 SNEGSKA, per germline (reference sequence). CDR3 length: 11 amino acids. The part of the CDR3 DNA that was read is TGCAGTGCTAGAAACAACTACGAG. Translating gives CSARNNYE. The whole CDR3 region reads CSARNNYEQYF.

A note on this clone: Sequencing ends 3 residues short of the CDR3 end; the germline J gene provides the rest. This sample includes further DNA sequences coding for the same CDR3. The chain uses TRBV18 and TRBJ2-7; 9 nucleotides align to TRBD2. CDR3 length: 16 residues. The trim removed 6 bases at V and 2 bases at J, leaving 11 bases unmatched. Looked up from germline, CDR1 is KGHSH and CDR2 is LQKENI. Incomplete CDR3 DNA: TGTGCCAGCTCCCCCCCGAGGGCGGGGGGGGCCTACGAG. The encoded protein is CASSPPRAGGAYE. The entire CDR3 protein is CASSPPRAGGAYEQYF.

This clone has a count of ten or more. The CDR3 goes on 3 residues after the read ends, and that part is filled in from the germline J gene. The chain links TRBV5-1 to TRBJ2-1, with TRBD2 matching over 11 bases. The germline V gene has CDR1 SGHRS and CDR2 YFSETQ. The CDR3 totals 19 residues. Trimming at V came to 4 bases and at J to 1 base, leaving 13 bases not matched to a gene. CDR3 bases read: TGCGCCAGCAGCCCCGACGGGACTAGCGGAGTTCCTTCCTACAATGAG. The encoded protein is CASSPDGTSGVPSYNE. The full CDR3 sequence reads CASSPDGTSGVPSYNEQFF.

This clone was seen more than once but under ten times. The read is 3 residues too short to cover the CDR3 end, so that end is filled in from the germline J gene. V gene TRBV11-2 combines with J gene TRBJ2-1, with 11 bases lining up with TRBD1. The ends lost 5 bases at V and 6 bases at J; junction bases unmatched: 6. The germline gives CDR1 SGHAT, CDR2 FQNNGV. This CDR3 is 15 amino acids long. The sequenced CDR3 bases are TGTGCCAGCAGCCTTGGACAGGGGGCCGTCAATGAG. Protein: CASSLGQGAVNE. The entire CDR3 protein reads CASSLGQGAVNEQFF.

The table lists this clone with many counts. From the germline J gene comes the end of the CDR3, since the read stops 3 residues before it. This sample includes further DNA sequences coding for the same CDR3. J is TRBJ2-5 and V is TRBV20-1; the match to TRBD2 covers 15 bases. Germline CDR1 DFQATT, CDR2 SNEGSKA (reference sequence). V was clipped by 6 bases and J by 5 bases; unmatched bases: 7. The CDR3 has 15 residues. The CDR3 sequence: CSAPRTSGRGETQYF. The sequenced part of the CDR3 DNA is TGCAGTGCACCCCGGACTAGCGGGAGGGGTGAGACC.

Worth noting for this clone: The DNA ends 3 residues before the CDR3 does, and the rest of the CDR3 is filled in from the germline J gene. The V call is TRBV7-8, the J call TRBJ1-1; no reliable D call. The CDR3 runs to 17 residues. Germline-derived CDR1 and CDR2 are SGHVS and FQNEAQ. V was cut by 5 bases and J by 0 bases, with 19 bases left in between. The covered CDR3 bases are TGTGCCAGCAGCCCAGGTATCGGGGTCTCGGTGAACACTGAA. It is translated as CASSPGIGVSVNTE. The whole CDR3 region reads CASSPGIGVSVNTEAFF.

This clone was observed many times. Sequencing ends 3 residues short of the CDR3 end; the germline J gene provides the rest. J is TRBJ2-2 and V is TRBV5-1; 10 bases fit TRBD2. Germline V lookup: CDR1 SGHRS, CDR2 YFSETQ. Germline trimming cut 5 bases from V and 2 bases from J; bases unmatched to any gene: 3. This CDR3 comprises 15 residues. CDR3 protein: CASSTSGANTGELFF. The CDR3 DNA, read in part, is TGCGCCAGCAGTACTAGCGGGGCAAACACCGGGGAG.

This clone was found many times. The sequence runs out 3 residues before the end of the CDR3; the remainder is reconstructed from the germline J gene. The J gene is TRBJ1-3, the V gene TRBV20-1, with a weak D call TRBD1 (6 bases). With 5 bases removed from V and 0 bases from J, the gap between germline ends came to 14 bases. CDR3 size: 15 residues. Looked up from germline, CDR1 is DFQATT and CDR2 is SNEGSKA (reference sequence). Partial CDR3 DNA: TGCAGTGCTCCAGGGGACCCCTTCTCTGGAAACACC. It yields the protein CSAPGDPFSGNT. In full, the CDR3 is CSAPGDPFSGNTIYF.

On this clone itself: The read halts 3 residues ahead of the CDR3 end, with the missing end drawn from the germline J gene. The chain combines TRBV5-5 with TRBJ1-1, with D perhaps TRBD1 (5 bases). The CDR3 is 14 residues long. Germline CDR1 reads SGHKS; CDR2 reads YYEKEE (reference sequence). V lost 3 bases, J lost 7 bases, and 16 bases lay in between. CDR3 in amino acids: CASSWGETFGEAFF. The sequenced CDR3 bases are TGTGCCAGCAGCTGGGGCGAGACATTCGGTGAA.

A note on this clone: The read ends 3 residues early relative to the CDR3; the germline J gene fills the gap. The chain employs TRBV10-3 and TRBJ1-6; TRBD1 is a possible D gene (5 bases). Germline CDR1 ENHRY, CDR2 SYGVKD. Trimming pared 5 bases from V and 0 bases from J, leaving 11 bases between. This CDR3 is built from 16 residues. The CDR3 is CAISMEGNSYNSPLHF. The part of the CDR3 DNA that was read is TGTGCCATCAGTATGGAGGGGAACTCCTATAATTCACCC.

This clone occurred many times. The read halts 3 residues ahead of the CDR3 end, with the missing end drawn from the germline J gene. The genes are TRBV10-1 and TRBJ2-3; TRBD1 agrees at 8 bases. The CDR3 is made up of 16 amino acids. With 0 bases clipped from V and 6 bases from J, the junction kept 8 bases outside the gene matches. Germline CDR1 reads WNHNN; CDR2 reads SYGVQD (reference sequence). The CDR3 bases that were read are TGCGCCAGCAGTGAGTCCGGGACAGGTATTAGGGATACG. Protein: CASSESGTGIRDT. The entire CDR3 reads CASSESGTGIRDTQYF.

Concerning this clone: Read sequence stops 3 residues before the CDR3 end, and the germline J gene provides the missing end. The chain is built from TRBV5-1 and TRBJ2-1; 7 nucleotides match TRBD2. Trimming at V came to 6 bases and at J to 4 bases, leaving 16 bases not matched to a gene. This CDR3 contains 17 residues. Germline CDR1 SGHRS, CDR2 YFSETQ. The CDR3 here is CASKGSAGVTYYNEQFF. The covered CDR3 bases are TGCGCCAGCAAGGGTTCGGCGGGAGTTACGTATTACAATGAG.

As concerns this clone: The CDR3 end is not reached by the read, which stops 3 residues before it; the germline J gene fills it in. V is TRBV2 and J is TRBJ2-7; D is uncertain. V was clipped by 4 bases and J by 1 base, with 11 bases between them. The CDR3 is 14 residues long. Germline CDR1 reads SNHLY; CDR2 reads FYNNEI. The DNA read from the CDR3 is TGTGCCAGCAGTGCCCAGTTGGCTTCCTACGAG. As protein: CASSAQLASYE. The entire CDR3 is CASSAQLASYEQYF.

In the case of this clone: The sequence runs out 3 residues before the end of the CDR3; the remainder is reconstructed from the germline J gene. This rearrangement joins TRBV5-1 to TRBJ2-5; 7 bases align to TRBD2. This CDR3 spans 14 amino acids. The V gene end was trimmed by 5 bases and the J gene end by 1 base; junction bases not matched to a gene: 5. Germline CDR1 is SGHRS and CDR2 is YFSETQ. The sequenced part of the CDR3 DNA is TGCGCCAGCAGTTTGTCTAGCGGCCAAGAGACC. It translates to CASSLSSGQET. The complete CDR3 protein is CASSLSSGQETQYF. Together with reference TRBV5-1 and TRBJ2-5, the CDR3 gives the full variable domain: KAGVTQTPRYLIKTRGQQVTLSCSPISGHRSVSWYQQTPGQGLQFLFEYFSETQRNKGNFPGRFSGRQFSNSRSEMNVSTLELGDSALYLCASSLSSGQETQYFGPGTRLLVL.